These 3 T cell receptor beta chains came from one sample sequenced in a study of blood T cells in healthy people across ages (dated by TCRdb to 2015 to 2017). Library method: 5' RACE. The instrument given in TCRdb is Illumina HiSeq 2500. A second PCR of about 7 to 12 cycles was performed with a sample-barcoded 5' primer and a J-beta primer mix. TCRdb redid the processing of the public reads, applying fastp at Q25 and MiXCR, and retained in-frame beta chains. Records with the same CDR3 protein are collapsed into one entry carrying the most frequent genes and DNA. The sample records 1.5 million to 2 million distinct CDR3 sequences, 40% to 55% of which are singletons. The ten most abundant clones make up 2.1% of the sample. Input material: blood. Receptors were obtained from a woman between 40 and 50 years old in good health.

This CDR3 reads CASSNGGTGFQIQHF. The CDR3 DNA is TGTGCCAGCTCTAACGGAGGGACAGGGTTCCAAATCCAGCATTTT. The V gene is TRBV28, the J gene TRBJ1-5, with 9 bases identical to TRBD1. The CDR3 extends over 15 amino acids. The junction had 17 bases not matched to a gene; V was cut back by 8 bases and J by 12 bases. CDR1 and CDR2 from the germline V gene are MDHEN and SYDVKM.

This clonotype has just a few counts. The V gene is TRBV20-1, the J gene TRBJ2-1; weak D call: TRBD2 (6 bases). Germline V gene sequence: CDR1 DFQATT, CDR2 SNEGSKA (reference sequence). Trimming removed 5 bases at V and 4 bases at J, with 21 bases between. CDR3 size: 16 residues. The CDR3 nucleotides read TGCAGTGCTCATACACTCCGGGACTCGAAATACAATGAGCAGTTCTTC. Translated, it gives CSAHTLRDSKYNEQFF.

As to this clonotype: At one of its ends the junction is not consistent with the germline gene, which may arise from a read error. V usage is TRBV28 and J usage is TRBJ2-7; D remains ambiguous. The CDR3 runs 15 residues. Germline CDR1 and CDR2: MDHEN and SYDVKM. CDR3 sequence reads: CAGSLTSENSYEQYF. The CDR3 region has the DNA TGTGCCGGCAGTTTAACGTCCGAGAATTCCTACGAGCAGTACTTC.